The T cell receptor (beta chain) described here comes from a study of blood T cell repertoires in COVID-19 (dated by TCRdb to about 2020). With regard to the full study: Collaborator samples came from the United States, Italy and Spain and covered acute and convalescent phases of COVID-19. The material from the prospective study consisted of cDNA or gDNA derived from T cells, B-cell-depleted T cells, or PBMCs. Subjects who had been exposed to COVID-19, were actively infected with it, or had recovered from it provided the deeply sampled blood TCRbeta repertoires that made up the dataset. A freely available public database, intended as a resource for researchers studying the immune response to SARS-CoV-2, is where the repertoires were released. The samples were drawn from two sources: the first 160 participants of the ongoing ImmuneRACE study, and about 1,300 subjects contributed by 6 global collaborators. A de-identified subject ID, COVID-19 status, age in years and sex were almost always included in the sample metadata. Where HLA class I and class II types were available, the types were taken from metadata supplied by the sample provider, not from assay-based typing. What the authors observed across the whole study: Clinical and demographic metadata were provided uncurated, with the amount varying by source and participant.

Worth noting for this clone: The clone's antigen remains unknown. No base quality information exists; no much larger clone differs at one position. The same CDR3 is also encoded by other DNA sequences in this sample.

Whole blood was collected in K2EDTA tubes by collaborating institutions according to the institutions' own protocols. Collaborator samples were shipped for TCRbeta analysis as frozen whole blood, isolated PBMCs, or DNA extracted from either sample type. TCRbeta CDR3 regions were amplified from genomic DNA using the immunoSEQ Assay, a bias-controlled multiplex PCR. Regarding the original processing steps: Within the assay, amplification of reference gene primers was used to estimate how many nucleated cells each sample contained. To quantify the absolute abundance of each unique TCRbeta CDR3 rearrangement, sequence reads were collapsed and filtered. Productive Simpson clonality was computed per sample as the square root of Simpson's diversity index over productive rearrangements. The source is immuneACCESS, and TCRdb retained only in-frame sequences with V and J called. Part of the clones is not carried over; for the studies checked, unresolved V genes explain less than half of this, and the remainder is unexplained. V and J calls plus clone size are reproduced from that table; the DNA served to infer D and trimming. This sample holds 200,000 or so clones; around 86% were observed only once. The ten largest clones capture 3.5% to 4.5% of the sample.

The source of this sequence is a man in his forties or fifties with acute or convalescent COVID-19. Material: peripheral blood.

In nucleotide form, the sequence is TGCGCCAGCAGCTTGGATGGGAGCTCCTACAATGAGCAGTTCTTC. Translated, this gives CASSLDGSSYNEQFF. Rearrangement joined TRBV5-1 to TRBJ2-1; possibly the D gene is TRBD2, per 5 matching bases. The CDR3 spans 15 residues, from the cysteine through the phenylalanine. CDR3 DNA only is kept here, 45 bases in frame from base 1. The junction carries 7 bases between V and J, which are trimmed by 0 bases and 0 bases respectively. Reading the germline V gene gives CDR1 SGHRS and CDR2 YFSETQ.